A selection of T cell receptor beta chains follows, all from one sample in a study of T cells in Graves' hyperthyroidism and ophthalmopathy. TCRdb re-derived calls from the multiplex PCR reads in MiXCR, one entry per CDR3 protein. Of 300,000 to 350,000 distinct CDR3 sequences in the sample, 15% to 20% are singletons; the top ten hold around 15%. The sequencing input was blood. The origin of the receptors is a woman aged 35 to 49 with Graves' ophthalmopathy. The CDR3 runs from the conserved cysteine through the conserved F or W. The D gene is left open where the match is weak. The size field reads once, few or many counts, or a class when the clone is expanded.

cdr3_nt: TGCGCCAGCAGCTCAGGGATTGTGCCCTCCTACGAGCAGTACTTC; cdr3_aa: CASSSGIVPSYEQYF; v_call: TRBV5-1; clone_size: many; d_call: .; j_call: TRBJ2-7
cdr3_nt: TGTGCCAGCAGCGATGACAGGGGGAGTAATCAGCCCCAGCATTTT; cdr3_aa: CASSDDRGSNQPQHF; v_call: TRBV2; clone_size: many; d_call: TRBD1; j_call: TRBJ1-5
cdr3_nt: TGTGCCAGCTCACGACCGACTGGGAACACCGGGGAGCTGTTTTTT; cdr3_aa: CASSRPTGNTGELFF; v_call: TRBV18; clone_size: few; d_call: .; j_call: TRBJ2-2
cdr3_nt: TGCAGTGCTCAGGGCCCTAAAGAGACCCAGTACTTC; cdr3_aa: CSAQGPKETQYF; v_call: TRBV20-1; clone_size: many; d_call: .; j_call: TRBJ2-5
cdr3_nt: TGTGCCTGGAGTGCAGGGGCTGGGGAGCAGTACTTC; cdr3_aa: CAWSAGAGEQYF; v_call: TRBV30; clone_size: many; d_call: .; j_call: TRBJ2-7
cdr3_nt: TGTGCCAGCAGCCCCACAGGGGGCGCGCCCTACTACGAGCAGTACTTC; cdr3_aa: CASSPTGGAPYYEQYF; v_call: TRBV11-2; clone_size: many; d_call: TRBD1; j_call: TRBJ2-7
cdr3_nt: TGTGCCAGCTCACAAAAAAGAATAGGTGAGCAGTACTTC; cdr3_aa: CASSQKRIGEQYF; v_call: TRBV18; clone_size: many; d_call: .; j_call: TRBJ2-7
cdr3_nt: TGTGCCAGCAGCCCCGGAAATAGCGGGAGGAGAGGAGAGACCCAGTACTTC; cdr3_aa: CASSPGNSGRRGETQYF; v_call: TRBV11-2; clone_size: many; d_call: TRBD2; j_call: TRBJ2-5
cdr3_nt: TGTGCCAGCAGTGAATCTTGGGGGTACGAGCAGTACTTC; cdr3_aa: CASSESWGYEQYF; v_call: TRBV2; clone_size: many; d_call: .; j_call: TRBJ2-7
cdr3_nt: TGTGCCAGCAGCGTTAAGGCAAATCAGCCCCAGCATTTT; cdr3_aa: CASSVKANQPQHF; v_call: TRBV9; clone_size: many; d_call: .; j_call: TRBJ1-5
cdr3_nt: TGTGCCAGCAGACCCACCAGGAGGAACACTGAAGCTTTCTTT; cdr3_aa: CASRPTRRNTEAFF; v_call: TRBV12-3/TRBV12-4; clone_size: many; d_call: .; j_call: TRBJ1-1